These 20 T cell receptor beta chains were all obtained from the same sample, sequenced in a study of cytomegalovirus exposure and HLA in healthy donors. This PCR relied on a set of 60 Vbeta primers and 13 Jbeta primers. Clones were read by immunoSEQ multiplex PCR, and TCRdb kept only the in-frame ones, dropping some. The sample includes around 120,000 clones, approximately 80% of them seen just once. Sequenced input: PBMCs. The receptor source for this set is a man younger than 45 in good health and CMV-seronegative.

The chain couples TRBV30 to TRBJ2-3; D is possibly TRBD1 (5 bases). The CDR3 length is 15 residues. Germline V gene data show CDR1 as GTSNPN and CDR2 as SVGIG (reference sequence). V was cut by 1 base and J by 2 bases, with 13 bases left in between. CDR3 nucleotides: TGTGCCTGGAGTGGGGGCAGGAAGATCACAGATACGCAGTATTTT. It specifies CAWSGGRKITDTQYF.

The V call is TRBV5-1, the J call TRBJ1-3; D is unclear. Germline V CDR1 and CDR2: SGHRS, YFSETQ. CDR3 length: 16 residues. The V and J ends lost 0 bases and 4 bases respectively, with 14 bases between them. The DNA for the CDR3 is TGCGCCAGCAGCTTGGGACTGGCGACGGGAGGAAACACCATATATTTT. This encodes CASSLGLATGGNTIYF.

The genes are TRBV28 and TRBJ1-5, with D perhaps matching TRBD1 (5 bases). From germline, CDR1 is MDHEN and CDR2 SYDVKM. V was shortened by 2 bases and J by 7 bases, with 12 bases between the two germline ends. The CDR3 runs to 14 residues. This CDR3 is CASSLKLRGQPQHF. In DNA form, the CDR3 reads TGTGCCAGCAGTTTAAAACTACGGGGGCAGCCCCAGCATTTT. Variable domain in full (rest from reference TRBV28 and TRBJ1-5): DVKVTQSSRYLVKRTGEKVFLECVQDMDHENMFWYRQDPGLGLRLIYFSYDVKMKEKGDIPEGYSVSREKKERFSLILESASTNQTSMYLCASSLKLRGQPQHFGDGTRLSIL.

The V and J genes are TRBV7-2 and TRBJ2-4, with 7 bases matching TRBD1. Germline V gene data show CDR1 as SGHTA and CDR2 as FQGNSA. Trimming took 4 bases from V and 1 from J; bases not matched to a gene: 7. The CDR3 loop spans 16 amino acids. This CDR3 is CASSSSGQAAKNIQYF. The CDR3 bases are TGTGCCAGCAGCTCCTCTGGACAGGCGGCCAAAAACATTCAGTACTTC.

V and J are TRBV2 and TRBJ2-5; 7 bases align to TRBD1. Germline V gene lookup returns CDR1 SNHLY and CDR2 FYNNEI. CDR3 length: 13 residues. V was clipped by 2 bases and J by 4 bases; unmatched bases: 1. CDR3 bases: TGTGCCAGCAGTGAAAACAGGGGAGAGACCCAGTACTTC. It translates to CASSENRGETQYF.

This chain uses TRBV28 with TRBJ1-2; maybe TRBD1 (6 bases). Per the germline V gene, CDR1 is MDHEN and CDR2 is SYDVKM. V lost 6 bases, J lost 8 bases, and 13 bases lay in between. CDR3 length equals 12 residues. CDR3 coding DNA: TGTGCCAGCAGCCCAGACAGGTCGGGCTACACCTTC. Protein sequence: CASSPDRSGYTF.

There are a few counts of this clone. The CDR3 region is CASSLERAGAFGGELFF. The CDR3 DNA follows: TGTGCCAGCAGCTTAGAACGAGCGGGGGCCTTCGGCGGGGAGCTGTTTTTT. The chain combines TRBV7-6 with TRBJ2-2; 8 bases fit TRBD2. The CDR3 contains 17 residues. The V gene's germline CDR1 is SGHVS and CDR2 FNYEAQ. The junction had 11 bases not matched to a gene; V was cut back by 1 base and J by 7 bases.

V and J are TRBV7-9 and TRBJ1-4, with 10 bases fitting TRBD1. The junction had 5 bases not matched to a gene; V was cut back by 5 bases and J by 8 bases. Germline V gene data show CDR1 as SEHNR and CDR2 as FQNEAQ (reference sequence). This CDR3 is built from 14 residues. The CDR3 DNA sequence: TGTGCCAGCAGCCGGACAGGGGGAGACGAAAAACTGTTTTTT. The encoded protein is CASSRTGGDEKLFF.

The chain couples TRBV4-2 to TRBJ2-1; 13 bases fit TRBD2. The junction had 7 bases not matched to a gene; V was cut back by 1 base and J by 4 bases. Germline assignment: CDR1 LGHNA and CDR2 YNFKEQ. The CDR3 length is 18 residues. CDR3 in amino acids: CASSQARTSGGPYNEQFF. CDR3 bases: TGTGCCAGCAGCCAAGCCCGGACTAGCGGGGGCCCTTACAATGAGCAGTTCTTC.

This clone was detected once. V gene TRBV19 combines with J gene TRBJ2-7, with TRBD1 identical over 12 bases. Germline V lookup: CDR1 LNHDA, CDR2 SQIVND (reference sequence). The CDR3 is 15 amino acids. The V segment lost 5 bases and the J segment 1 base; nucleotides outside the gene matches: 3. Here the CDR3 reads CASSSGQGASYEQYF. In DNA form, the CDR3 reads TGTGCCAGTAGTTCGGGACAGGGGGCTTCCTACGAGCAGTACTTC.

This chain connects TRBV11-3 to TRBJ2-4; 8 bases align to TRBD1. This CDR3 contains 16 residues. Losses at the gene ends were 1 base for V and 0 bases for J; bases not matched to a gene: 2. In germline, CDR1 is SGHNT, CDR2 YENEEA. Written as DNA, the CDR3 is TGTGCCAGCAGCTTAGGGACAGGGATAGCCAAAAACATTCAGTACTTC. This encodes CASSLGTGIAKNIQYF.

The CDR3 is CAWTAGGWETQYF. For the CDR3, the DNA is TGTGCCTGGACAGCGGGAGGTTGGGAGACCCAGTACTTC. The chain uses TRBV30 and TRBJ2-5; 9 bases fit TRBD2. CDR3 length equals 13 residues. V lost 4 bases and J lost 5; bases outside the gene matches: 5. Germline assignment: CDR1 GTSNPN and CDR2 SVGIG (reference sequence).

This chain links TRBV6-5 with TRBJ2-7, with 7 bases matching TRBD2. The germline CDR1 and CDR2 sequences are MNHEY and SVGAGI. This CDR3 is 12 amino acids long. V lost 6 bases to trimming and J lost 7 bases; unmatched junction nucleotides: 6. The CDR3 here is CASRGRVWEQYF. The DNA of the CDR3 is TGTGCCAGCAGGGGGAGGGTTTGGGAGCAGTACTTC.

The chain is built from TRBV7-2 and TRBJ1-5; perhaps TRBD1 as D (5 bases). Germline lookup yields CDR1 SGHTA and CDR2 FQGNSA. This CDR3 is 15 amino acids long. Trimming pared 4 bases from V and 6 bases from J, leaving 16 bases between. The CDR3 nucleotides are TGTGCCAGCAGCTCAGATGGGGGGAATTTTCAGCCCCAGCATTTT. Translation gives CASSSDGGNFQPQHF.

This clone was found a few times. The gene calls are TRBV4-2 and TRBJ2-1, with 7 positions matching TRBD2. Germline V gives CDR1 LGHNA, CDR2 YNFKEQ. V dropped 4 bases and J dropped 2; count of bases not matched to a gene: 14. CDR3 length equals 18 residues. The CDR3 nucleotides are TGTGCCAGCAGCCGAACCTCGGGGGGTATCGTCACCTACAATGAGCAGTTCTTC. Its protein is CASSRTSGGIVTYNEQFF.

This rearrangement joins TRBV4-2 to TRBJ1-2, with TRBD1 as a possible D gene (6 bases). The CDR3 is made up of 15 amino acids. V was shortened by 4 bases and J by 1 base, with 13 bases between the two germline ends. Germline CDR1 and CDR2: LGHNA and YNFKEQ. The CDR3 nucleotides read TGTGCCAGCAGCCCCGACAGGTTGAATAACTATGGCTACACCTTC. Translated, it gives CASSPDRLNNYGYTF.

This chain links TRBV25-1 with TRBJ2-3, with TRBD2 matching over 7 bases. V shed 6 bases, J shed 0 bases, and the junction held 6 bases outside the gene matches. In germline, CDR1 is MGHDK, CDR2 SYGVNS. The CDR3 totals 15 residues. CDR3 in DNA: TGTGCCAGCAGAATGAGCGGGACTAGCACAGATACGCAGTATTTT. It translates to CASRMSGTSTDTQYF.

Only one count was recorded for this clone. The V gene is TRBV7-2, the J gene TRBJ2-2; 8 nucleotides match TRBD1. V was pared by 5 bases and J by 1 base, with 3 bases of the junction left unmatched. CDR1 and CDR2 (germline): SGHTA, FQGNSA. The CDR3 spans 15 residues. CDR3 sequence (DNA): TGTGCCAGCAGCCGACAGGGGATGAACACCGGGGAGCTGTTTTTT. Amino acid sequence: CASSRQGMNTGELFF.

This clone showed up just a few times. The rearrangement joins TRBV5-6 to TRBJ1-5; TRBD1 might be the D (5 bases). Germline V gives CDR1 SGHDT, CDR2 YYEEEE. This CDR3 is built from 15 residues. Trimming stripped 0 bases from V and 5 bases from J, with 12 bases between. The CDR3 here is CASSLAGTTYQPQHF. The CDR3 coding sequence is TGTGCCAGCAGCTTGGCCGGGACTACCTATCAGCCCCAGCATTTT.

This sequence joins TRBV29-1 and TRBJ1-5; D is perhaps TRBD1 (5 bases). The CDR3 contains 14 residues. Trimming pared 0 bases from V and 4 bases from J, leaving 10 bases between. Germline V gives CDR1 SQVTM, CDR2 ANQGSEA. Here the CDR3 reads CSVEDFRQNQPQHF. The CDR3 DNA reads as TGCAGCGTTGAAGACTTTCGACAGAATCAGCCCCAGCATTTT. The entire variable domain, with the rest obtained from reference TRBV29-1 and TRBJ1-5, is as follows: SAVISQKPSRDICQRGTSLTIQCQVDSQVTMMFWYRQQPGQSLTLIATANQGSEATYESGFVIDKFPISRPNLTFSTLTVSNMSPEDSSIYLCSVEDFRQNQPQHFGDGTRLSIL.